The clone carrying this T cell receptor (beta chain) has ten or more counts. This sample is part of a study of T cells in Graves' hyperthyroidism and ophthalmopathy. V shed 6 bases and J shed 7 bases, with 18 bases lying between them. Germline lookup yields CDR1 MNHEY and CDR2 SVGAGI. This CDR3 is built from 14 residues. Template material for amplifying TCR beta CDR3 regions consisted of RNA transcripts. The HTBI set primed first-round TCR CDR3 RT-PCR. TCRdb re-called the multiplex PCR reads with MiXCR, one entry per CDR3 protein. The data contain approximately 30,000 distinct CDR3 sequences, under 65% of them singletons.

V is TRBV6-5 and J is TRBJ1-1; possible D gene TRBD1, 6 bases. The sequencing input was blood. The sequence came from a woman aged 40 to 49 with Graves' ophthalmopathy. The CDR3 DNA sequence: TGTGCCAGCAGGGTAACAGGGTTAGGGGATGAAGCTTTCTTT. Protein product: CASRVTGLGDEAFF.